The clone carrying this T cell receptor beta chain was found many times. Amplified regions were TCR beta CDR3 sequences from RNA transcripts. TCR CDR3 underwent first-round RT-PCR with the HTBI primer set. One entry per CDR3 protein, called by TCRdb with MiXCR from the multiplex PCR reads. This sample carries fewer than 400,000 distinct CDR3 sequences, about 14% of them seen once, and the ten largest clones take over 25%. These data belong to a study of T cells in Graves' hyperthyroidism and ophthalmopathy. Trimming shortened V by 0 bases and J by 4 bases, and 7 bases separated the two germline ends. Germline CDR1 reads DFQATT; CDR2 reads SNEGSKA (reference sequence). The CDR3 has 12 residues.

This sequence originates from a man in his fifties or sixties with Graves' ophthalmopathy. The sample comprised blood. The chain links TRBV20-1 to TRBJ2-7; D call uncertain. CDR3 amino acids: CSARDLGYEQYF. DNA of the CDR3: TGCAGTGCTAGAGATCTGGGGTACGAGCAGTACTTC.